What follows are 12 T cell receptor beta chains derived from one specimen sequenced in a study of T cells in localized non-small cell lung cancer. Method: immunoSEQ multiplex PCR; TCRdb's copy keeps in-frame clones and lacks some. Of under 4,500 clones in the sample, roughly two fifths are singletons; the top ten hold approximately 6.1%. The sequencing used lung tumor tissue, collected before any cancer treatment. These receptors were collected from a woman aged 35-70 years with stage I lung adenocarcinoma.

CDR3 in amino acids: CASSPSGYGNTIYF. Here the CDR3 DNA reads TGTGCCAGCTCACCATCCGGGTACGGAAACACCATATATTTT. This chain joins TRBV18 and TRBJ1-3; D is unclear. Trimming stripped 2 bases from V and 4 bases from J, with 9 bases between. CDR3 length: 14 amino acids. Germline lookup yields CDR1 KGHSH and CDR2 LQKENI. Supplemented by reference TRBV18 and TRBJ1-3, the full variable domain reads NAGVMQNPRHLVRRRGQEARLRCSPMKGHSHVYWYRQLPEEGLKFMVYLQKENIIDESGMPKERFSAEFPKEGPSILRIQQVVRGDSAAYFCASSPSGYGNTIYFGEGSWLTVV.

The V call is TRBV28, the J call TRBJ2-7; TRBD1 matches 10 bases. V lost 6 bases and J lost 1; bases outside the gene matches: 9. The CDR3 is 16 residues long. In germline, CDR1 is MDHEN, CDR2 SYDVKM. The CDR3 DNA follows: TGTGCCAGCAGGGAGAGGGACAGGGGAGGTTCCTACGAGCAGTACTTC. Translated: CASRERDRGGSYEQYF.

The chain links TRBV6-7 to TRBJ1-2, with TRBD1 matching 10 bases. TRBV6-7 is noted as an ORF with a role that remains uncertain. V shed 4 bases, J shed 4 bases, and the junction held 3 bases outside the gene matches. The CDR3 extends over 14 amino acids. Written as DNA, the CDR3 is TGTGCCAGCAGTTTGACAGGGGGCACCTATGGCTACACCTTC. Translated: CASSLTGGTYGYTF.

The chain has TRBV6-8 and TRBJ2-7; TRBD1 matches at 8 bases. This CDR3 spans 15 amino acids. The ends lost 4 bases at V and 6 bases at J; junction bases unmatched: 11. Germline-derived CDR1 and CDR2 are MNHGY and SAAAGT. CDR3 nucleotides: TGTGCCAGCAGTTTTGGAGGGACAGGCCCCTCCGAGCAGTACTTC. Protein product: CASSFGGTGPSEQYF.

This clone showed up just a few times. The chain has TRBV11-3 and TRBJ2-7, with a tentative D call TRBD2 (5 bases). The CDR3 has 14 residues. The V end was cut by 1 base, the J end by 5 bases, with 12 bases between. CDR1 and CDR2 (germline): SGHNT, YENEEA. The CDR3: CASSLGQIGNEQYF. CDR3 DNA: TGTGCCAGCAGCTTAGGGCAGATCGGGAACGAGCAGTACTTC.

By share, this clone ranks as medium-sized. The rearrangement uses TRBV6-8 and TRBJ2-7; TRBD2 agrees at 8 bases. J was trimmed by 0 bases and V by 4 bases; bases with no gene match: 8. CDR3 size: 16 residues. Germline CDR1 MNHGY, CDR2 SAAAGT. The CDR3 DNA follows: TGTGCCAGCAGTTCCCTCACTAGCGGAAGCTCCTACGAGCAGTACTTC. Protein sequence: CASSSLTSGSSYEQYF.

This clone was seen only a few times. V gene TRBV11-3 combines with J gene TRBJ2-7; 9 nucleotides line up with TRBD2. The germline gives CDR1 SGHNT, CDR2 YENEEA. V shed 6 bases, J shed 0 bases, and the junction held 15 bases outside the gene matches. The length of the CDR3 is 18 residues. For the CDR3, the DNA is TGTGCCAGCAGACCGAGACTAGCGGTGCCCAGCGGCTCCTACGAGCAGTACTTC. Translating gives CASRPRLAVPSGSYEQYF.

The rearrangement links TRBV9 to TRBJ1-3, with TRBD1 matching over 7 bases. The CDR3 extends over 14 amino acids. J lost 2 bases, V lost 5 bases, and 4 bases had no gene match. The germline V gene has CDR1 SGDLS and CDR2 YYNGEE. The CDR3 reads CASRDGTAGNTIYF. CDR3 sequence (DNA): TGTGCCAGCAGGGACGGGACAGCTGGAAACACCATATATTTT.

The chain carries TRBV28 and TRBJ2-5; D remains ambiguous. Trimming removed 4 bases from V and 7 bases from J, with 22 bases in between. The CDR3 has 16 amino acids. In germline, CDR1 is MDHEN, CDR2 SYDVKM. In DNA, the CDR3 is TGTGCCAGCAGTTCCTCTATTTTGGGCCATAGCAGGACCCAGTACTTC. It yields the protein CASSSSILGHSRTQYF.

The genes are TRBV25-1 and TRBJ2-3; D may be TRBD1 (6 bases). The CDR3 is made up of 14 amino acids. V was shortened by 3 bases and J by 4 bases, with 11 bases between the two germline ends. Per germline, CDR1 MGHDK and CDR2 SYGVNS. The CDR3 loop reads CASSEGSGADTQYF. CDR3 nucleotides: TGTGCCAGCAGTGAGGGCTCAGGGGCAGATACGCAGTATTTT.

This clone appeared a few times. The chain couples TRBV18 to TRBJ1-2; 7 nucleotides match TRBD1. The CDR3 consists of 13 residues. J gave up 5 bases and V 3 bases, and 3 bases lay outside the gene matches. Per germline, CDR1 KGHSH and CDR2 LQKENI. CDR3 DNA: TGTGCCAGCTCACCCGACAGGGAATATGGCTACACCTTC. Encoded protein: CASSPDREYGYTF.

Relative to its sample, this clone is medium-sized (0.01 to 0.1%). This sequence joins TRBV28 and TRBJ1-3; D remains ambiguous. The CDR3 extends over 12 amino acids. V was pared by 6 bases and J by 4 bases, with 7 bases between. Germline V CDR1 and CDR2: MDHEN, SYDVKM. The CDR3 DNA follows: TGTGCCAGCAGGAAGGACGGAAACACCATATATTTT. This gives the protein CASRKDGNTIYF.